This T cell receptor (beta chain) originates from a study of Ad26.COV2.S vaccination and SARS-CoV-2 variants. Study as a whole: Once, or twice with 56 days between doses, Ad26.COV2.S was given intramuscularly.

Remarks on this clone: Its antigen is not known.

Study findings and constraints: Substantial response breadth was reportedly seen for spike-specific CD8+ and CD4+ T cells after vaccination.

Treatment meaning: about 20 received Ad26.COV2.S at low or high dose, single or two shots; a few received placebo; per-sample allocation not given. At day 63 after the first vaccine or placebo injection, samples were drawn. The individual, an adult aged 18-55 years, was a donor in Boston. What was given as vaccine was an Ad26 vector encoding Wuhan-strain SARS-CoV-2 spike. The protocol was immunoSEQ multiplex PCR, while the TCRdb copy is restricted to in-frame clones and leaves out a portion. The sample has roughly 300,000 clones; about 85% are singletons. V dropped 6 bases and J dropped 7; count of bases not matched to a gene: 8. The CDR3 has 13 amino acids. Germline V gives CDR1 MNHEY, CDR2 SVGEGT.

The chain employs TRBV6-2 or TRBV6-3 and TRBJ1-2; 7 bases match TRBD1. This receptor was identified in a person aged 18-60 years who received the Ad26.COV2.S COVID-19 vaccine or a placebo. Sequences were derived from peripheral blood, sampled in a trial of Ad26.COV2.S vaccine versus placebo. In DNA form, the CDR3 reads TGTGCCAGCAGCAAGGGGGCGTTTAGTGGCTACACCTTC. Its translation: CASSKGAFSGYTF.